The rows below give T cell receptor beta chains drawn from one sample of a study of HIV-infected patients and healthy controls. MiXCR was run by TCRdb on the 5' RACE reads, yielding one entry per CDR3 protein. Among some 20,000 distinct CDR3 sequences listed, less than 15% were seen once. Sequenced: blood. The receptors derive from an adult in good health. The CDR3 runs from the conserved cysteine through the conserved F or W. D genes are given only for firm matches. Size tells how often a clone was seen (once, few, many) or the class of an expanded clone, and some rows leave it out.

V gene: TRBV19; D gene: TRBD2; CDR3 length: 16; clone size: many; J gene: TRBJ2-1; CDR3 DNA: TGTGCCAGTAGGCGGACTAGCGGGGGCACCTACAATGAGCAGTTCTTC; CDR3 protein: CASRRTSGGTYNEQFF
V gene: TRBV27; D gene: .; CDR3 length: 13; clone size: many; J gene: TRBJ2-3; CDR3 DNA: TGTGCCAGCAGTTTTGTTTCTGTGGATACGCAGTATTTT; CDR3 protein: CASSFVSVDTQYF
V gene: TRBV27; D gene: .; CDR3 length: 14; clone size: .; J gene: TRBJ2-1; CDR3 DNA: TGTGCCAGCAAAAAACACGGGAGCGACAATGAGCAGTTCTTC; CDR3 protein: CASKKHGSDNEQFF
V gene: TRBV20-1; D gene: .; CDR3 length: 12; clone size: medium-sized; J gene: TRBJ1-5; CDR3 DNA: TGCAGTGCTAGGAGTAGCAATCAGCCCCAGCATTTT; CDR3 protein: CSARSSNQPQHF
V gene: TRBV6-5; D gene: TRBD1; CDR3 length: 14; clone size: many; J gene: TRBJ1-1; CDR3 DNA: TGTGCCAGCAGTTACGACAGGGGGCGAACTGAAGCTTTCTTT; CDR3 protein: CASSYDRGRTEAFF
V gene: TRBV4-2; D gene: .; CDR3 length: 15; clone size: medium-sized; J gene: TRBJ1-1; CDR3 DNA: TGTGCCAGCAGCCAAGGGTTTGGCCACGGGGCTGAAGCTTTCTTT; CDR3 protein: CASSQGFGHGAEAFF
V gene: TRBV5-6; D gene: TRBD1; CDR3 length: 17; clone size: .; J gene: TRBJ1-5; CDR3 DNA: TGTGCCAGCAGCTTGTTCGGCAGGGGGCATGGCAATCAGCCCCAGCATTTT; CDR3 protein: CASSLFGRGHGNQPQHF
V gene: TRBV28; D gene: TRBD2; CDR3 length: 15; clone size: medium-sized; J gene: TRBJ2-5; CDR3 DNA: TGTGCCAGCAGTTTAGGGGGGGAATCGGGAAAGACCCAGTACTTC; CDR3 protein: CASSLGGESGKTQYF
V gene: TRBV18; D gene: .; CDR3 length: 15; clone size: many; J gene: TRBJ2-5; CDR3 DNA: TGTGCCAGCTCACCATCAGAGGGGTCGAGAGAGACCCAGTACTTC; CDR3 protein: CASSPSEGSRETQYF
V gene: TRBV19; D gene: TRBD1; CDR3 length: 18; clone size: many; J gene: TRBJ2-6; CDR3 DNA: TGTGCCAGTAGTATACGGACAGGGCGGGACTCTGGGGCCAACGTCCTGACTTTC; CDR3 protein: CASSIRTGRDSGANVLTF
V gene: TRBV7-2; D gene: .; CDR3 length: 15; clone size: .; J gene: TRBJ1-2; CDR3 DNA: TGTGCCAGCAGCTTAGCAGGCGGAGCTAACTATGGCTACACCTTC; CDR3 protein: CASSLAGGANYGYTF
V gene: TRBV11-1; D gene: .; CDR3 length: 13; clone size: .; J gene: TRBJ2-7; CDR3 DNA: TGTGCCAGCAGCTTAATTCAACCCTACGAGCAGTACTTC; CDR3 protein: CASSLIQPYEQYF
V gene: TRBV28; D gene: .; CDR3 length: 15; clone size: .; J gene: TRBJ1-1; CDR3 DNA: TGTGCCAGCAGTTTGTTAAGGGGATTGAACACTGAAGCTTTCTTT; CDR3 protein: CASSLLRGLNTEAFF
V gene: TRBV6-6; D gene: .; CDR3 length: 12; clone size: many; J gene: TRBJ1-1; CDR3 DNA: TGTGCCAGCAGTTCCTACAGAGCCGGCGCTTTCTTT; CDR3 protein: CASSSYRAGAFF
V gene: TRBV7-9; D gene: TRBD1; CDR3 length: 16; clone size: .; J gene: TRBJ2-7; CDR3 DNA: TGTGCCAGCAGCTCTATCGACAGGGGGCGAACCTACGAGCAGTACTTC; CDR3 protein: CASSSIDRGRTYEQYF
V gene: TRBV27; D gene: .; CDR3 length: 17; clone size: many; J gene: TRBJ1-6; CDR3 DNA: TGTGCCAGCAGTTTAATTTCCAGACCCTCCTATAATTCACCCCTCCACTTT; CDR3 protein: CASSLISRPSYNSPLHF
V gene: TRBV25-1; D gene: TRBD1; CDR3 length: 15; clone size: many; J gene: TRBJ2-7; CDR3 DNA: TGTGCCAGCAGTGATACTCGTCAGGGGGCCAACGAGCAGTACTTC; CDR3 protein: CASSDTRQGANEQYF
V gene: TRBV5-6; D gene: .; CDR3 length: 13; clone size: many; J gene: TRBJ2-1; CDR3 DNA: TGTGCCAGCAGCTTGGGAGGGGGGCCTGAGCAGTTCTTC; CDR3 protein: CASSLGGGPEQFF
V gene: TRBV5-1; D gene: .; CDR3 length: 13; clone size: many; J gene: TRBJ2-3; CDR3 DNA: TGCGCCAGCCGGGACACCAGCACAGATACGCAGTATTTT; CDR3 protein: CASRDTSTDTQYF
V gene: TRBV5-1; D gene: .; CDR3 length: 15; clone size: many; J gene: TRBJ1-5; CDR3 DNA: TGCGCCAGCAGCTTGGAATCTAACGCCTTGTGGCCCCAGCATTTT; CDR3 protein: CASSLESNALWPQHF
V gene: TRBV29-1; D gene: .; CDR3 length: 16; clone size: medium-sized; J gene: TRBJ2-2; CDR3 DNA: TGCAGCGTTGAAGATCGGGGCCGGGGTCGGACCGGGGAGCTGTTTTTT; CDR3 protein: CSVEDRGRGRTGELFF
V gene: TRBV12-3/TRBV12-4; D gene: .; CDR3 length: 11; clone size: .; J gene: TRBJ1-5; CDR3 DNA: TGTGCCAGCAGTCAAGCGGGACCCCAGCATTTT; CDR3 protein: CASSQAGPQHF
V gene: TRBV3-1; D gene: .; CDR3 length: 12; clone size: many; J gene: TRBJ1-5; CDR3 DNA: TGTGCCAGCAGCCAAGTAGGTCAGCCCCAGCATTTT; CDR3 protein: CASSQVGQPQHF
V gene: TRBV24-1; D gene: .; CDR3 length: 13; clone size: few; J gene: TRBJ1-5; CDR3 DNA: TGTGCCACCGGGGCAGGGCGAAATCAGCCCCAGCATTTT; CDR3 protein: CATGAGRNQPQHF
V gene: TRBV9; D gene: .; CDR3 length: 16; clone size: many; J gene: TRBJ1-6; CDR3 DNA: TGTGCCAGCAGCGTACTCCCGGACAGTGATAATTCACCCCTCCACTTT; CDR3 protein: CASSVLPDSDNSPLHF
V gene: TRBV5-1; D gene: .; CDR3 length: 13; clone size: many; J gene: TRBJ2-3; CDR3 DNA: TGCGCCAGCAGCTTGGGGGCGACAGATACGCAGTATTTT; CDR3 protein: CASSLGATDTQYF
V gene: TRBV24-1; D gene: .; CDR3 length: 15; clone size: .; J gene: TRBJ2-3; CDR3 DNA: TGTGCCACCAGTGAGGGTCAGCCATTGACAGATACGCAGTATTTT; CDR3 protein: CATSEGQPLTDTQYF
V gene: TRBV12-3/TRBV12-4; D gene: .; CDR3 length: 13; clone size: .; J gene: TRBJ1-2; CDR3 DNA: TGTGCCAGCAGTACACCCCAGTTTTGGACAAAAATTTTC; CDR3 protein: CASSTPQFWTKIF
V gene: TRBV27; D gene: .; CDR3 length: 13; clone size: many; J gene: TRBJ1-6; CDR3 DNA: TGTGCCAGCAGTCACGGACCGGAATCACCCCTCCACTTT; CDR3 protein: CASSHGPESPLHF
V gene: TRBV7-2; D gene: .; CDR3 length: 13; clone size: many; J gene: TRBJ2-5; CDR3 DNA: TGTGCCAGCAGCTTGGAGCCAGTAGAGACCCAGTACTTC; CDR3 protein: CASSLEPVETQYF
V gene: TRBV27; D gene: .; CDR3 length: 15; clone size: .; J gene: TRBJ2-2; CDR3 DNA: TGTGCCAGCAGTTTAGGGGGGTCGAACACCGGGGAGCTGTTTTTT; CDR3 protein: CASSLGGSNTGELFF
V gene: TRBV2; D gene: .; CDR3 length: 15; clone size: many; J gene: TRBJ1-4; CDR3 DNA: TGTGCCAGCACTCCTCTCACCTCAACTAATGAAAAACTGTTTTTT; CDR3 protein: CASTPLTSTNEKLFF
V gene: TRBV3-1; D gene: TRBD1; CDR3 length: 15; clone size: medium-sized; J gene: TRBJ1-1; CDR3 DNA: TGTGCCAGCAGCCAATACAGGGGGGGGCGGACTGAAGCTTTCTTT; CDR3 protein: CASSQYRGGRTEAFF
V gene: TRBV3-1; D gene: .; CDR3 length: 13; clone size: few; J gene: TRBJ1-2; CDR3 DNA: TGTGCCAGCAGCCAAGGGCAGCTCTATGGCTACACCTTC; CDR3 protein: CASSQGQLYGYTF
V gene: TRBV15; D gene: .; CDR3 length: 14; clone size: medium-sized; J gene: TRBJ1-2; CDR3 DNA: TGTGCCACCAGCGACAGAAGTACAGGGAGTGGCTACACCTTC; CDR3 protein: CATSDRSTGSGYTF
V gene: TRBV6-6; D gene: .; CDR3 length: 11; clone size: medium-sized; J gene: TRBJ2-3; CDR3 DNA: TGTGCCAGCTCCCCGCGAGATACGCAGTATTTT; CDR3 protein: CASSPRDTQYF